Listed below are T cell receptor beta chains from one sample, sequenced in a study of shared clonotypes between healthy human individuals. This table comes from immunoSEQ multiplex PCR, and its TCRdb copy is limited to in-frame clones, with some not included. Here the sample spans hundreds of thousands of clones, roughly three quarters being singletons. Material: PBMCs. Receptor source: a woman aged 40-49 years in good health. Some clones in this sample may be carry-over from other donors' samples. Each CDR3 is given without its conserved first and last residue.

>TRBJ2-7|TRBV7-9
ASSPWAEVEQY
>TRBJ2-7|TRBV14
ASSRRSSYEQY
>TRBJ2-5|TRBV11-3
ASSVGGTKTQY
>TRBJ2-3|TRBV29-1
SVRGTSGSQTDTQY
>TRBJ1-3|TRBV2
ASSDVRSSGNTIY
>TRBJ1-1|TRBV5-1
ASSLWGQGARTEAF
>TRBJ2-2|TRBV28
ASSPWGGRPGELF
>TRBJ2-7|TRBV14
ASSQGLAVSYEQY
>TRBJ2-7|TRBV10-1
ASKGDSNEQY
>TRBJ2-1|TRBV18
ASSPGLAERQF
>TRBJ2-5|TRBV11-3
ASSFGRGSHETQY
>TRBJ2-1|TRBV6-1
ASSELEGGNEQF
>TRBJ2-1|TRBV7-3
ASSLSGRGNEQF
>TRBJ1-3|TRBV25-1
ASSERGNTIY
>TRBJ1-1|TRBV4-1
ASSYQGADLAEAF
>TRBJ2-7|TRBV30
AWNPGQASSYEQY
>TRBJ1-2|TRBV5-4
ASSLADRGLGYT
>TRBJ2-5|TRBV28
ASSASGSGETQY
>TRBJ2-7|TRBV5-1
ASSPSGGLPYEQY
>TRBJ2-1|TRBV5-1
ASSLEGAEQF
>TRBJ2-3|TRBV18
ASSPYEADTQY
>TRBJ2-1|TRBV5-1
ASSLGLAKTYNEQF
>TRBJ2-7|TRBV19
ATLGTEAIEQY
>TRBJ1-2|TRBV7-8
ASSSKEWGYT
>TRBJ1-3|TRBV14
ASSPSGGLGSGNTIY
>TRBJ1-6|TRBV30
AWSSSYNSPLH
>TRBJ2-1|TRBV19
ASSIWSLAGGLSYNEQF
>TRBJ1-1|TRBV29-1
SGGQGRDTEAF
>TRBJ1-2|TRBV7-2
ASSLAQFNYGYT
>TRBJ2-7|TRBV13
ASSSPEGEQY
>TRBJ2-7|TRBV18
ASSELVGSSYEQY
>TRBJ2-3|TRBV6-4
ASSPLATSTDTQY
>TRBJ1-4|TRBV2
ASTWGGQGEKLF
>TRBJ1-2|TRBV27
ASSPTRDIDGYT
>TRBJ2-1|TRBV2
ASRAGTSGYNEQF
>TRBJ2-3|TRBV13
ASSLSLAGLADTQY
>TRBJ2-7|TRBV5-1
ASSLVGEGIYEQY
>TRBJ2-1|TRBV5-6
ASSLAPSGSDEQF
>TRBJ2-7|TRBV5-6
ASSLMREWPYEQY
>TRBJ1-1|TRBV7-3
ASSLTRSGEAF
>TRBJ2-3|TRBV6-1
ASNRGGAGDTQY
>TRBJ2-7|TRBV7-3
ASSFAASYEQY
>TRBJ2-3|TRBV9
ASSDSGRIDTQY
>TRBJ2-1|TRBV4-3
ASSQEWGPGLAAYNEQF
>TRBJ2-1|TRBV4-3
ASSQDLGAGVVNEQF
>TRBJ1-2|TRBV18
ASSPLTGGRSGYT
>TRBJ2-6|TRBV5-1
ASTPTSGANVLT
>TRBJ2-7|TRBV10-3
AISERQEGDEQY
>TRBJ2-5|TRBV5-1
ASSLVGASGSVETQY
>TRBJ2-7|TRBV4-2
ASSQPQGSKY
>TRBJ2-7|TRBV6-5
ASSYTRQAYEQY
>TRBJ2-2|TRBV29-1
SAILDGYTGELF
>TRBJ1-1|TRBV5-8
ASRPGQGVMNTEAF
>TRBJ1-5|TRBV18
ASSPGPPVGIQH
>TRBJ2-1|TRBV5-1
ASSFRDYPRNEQF
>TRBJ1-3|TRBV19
ATNGQGPTRNTIY
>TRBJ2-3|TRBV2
ASSEAEGTGSYTQY
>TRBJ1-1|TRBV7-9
ASSLVWSGDTEAF
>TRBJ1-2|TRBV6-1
ASRGTDLYGYT
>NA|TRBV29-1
SVNRGHEQY